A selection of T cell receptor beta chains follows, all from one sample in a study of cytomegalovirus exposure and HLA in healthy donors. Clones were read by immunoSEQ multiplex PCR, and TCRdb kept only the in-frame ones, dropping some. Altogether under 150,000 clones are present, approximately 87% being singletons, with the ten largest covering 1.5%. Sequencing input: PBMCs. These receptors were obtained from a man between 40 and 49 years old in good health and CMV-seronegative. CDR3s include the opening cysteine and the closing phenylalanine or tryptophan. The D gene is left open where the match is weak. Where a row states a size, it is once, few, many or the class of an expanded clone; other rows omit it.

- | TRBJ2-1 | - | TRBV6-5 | CASSYWDFQTGNEQFF | TGTGCCAGCAGTTACTGGGACTTCCAAACGGGCAATGAGCAGTTCTTC
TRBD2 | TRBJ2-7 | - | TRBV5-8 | CASRGLAAYEQYF | TGTGCCAGTAGGGGACTAGCGGCCTACGAGCAGTACTTC
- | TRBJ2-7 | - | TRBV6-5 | CASSRTVPSYEQYF | TGTGCCAGCAGTCGGACAGTCCCCTCCTACGAGCAGTACTTC
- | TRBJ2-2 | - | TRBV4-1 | CASSRGGDTGELFF | TGCGCCAGCAGCCGAGGGGGTGACACCGGGGAGCTGTTTTTT
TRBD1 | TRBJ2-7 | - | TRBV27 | CASSFLTGRKNEQYF | TGTGCCAGCAGTTTTTTGACAGGGAGAAAGAACGAGCAGTACTTC
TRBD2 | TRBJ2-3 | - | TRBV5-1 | CASRLGLASGATDTQYF | TGCGCCAGCAGACTTGGGTTAGCGAGCGGGGCCACAGATACGCAGTATTTT
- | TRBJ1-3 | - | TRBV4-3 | CASSQTSSGNTIYF | TGCGCCAGCAGCCAAACGAGCTCTGGAAACACCATATATTTT
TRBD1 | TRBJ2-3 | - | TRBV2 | CASSEARGTGGDTQYF | TGTGCCAGCAGTGAAGCGAGGGGGACAGGGGGGGATACGCAGTATTTT
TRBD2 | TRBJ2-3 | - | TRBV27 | CASRGTSGGLDTQYF | TGTGCCAGCAGGGGGACTAGCGGGGGGTTAGATACGCAGTATTTT
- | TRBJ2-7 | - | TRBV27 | CASSLAGVVYEQYF | TGTGCCAGCAGTTTGGCAGGGGTGGTCTACGAGCAGTACTTC
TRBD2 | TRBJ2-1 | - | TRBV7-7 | CASSLLAGGYEQFF | TGTGCTAGCAGCTTACTAGCGGGAGGGTATGAGCAGTTCTTC
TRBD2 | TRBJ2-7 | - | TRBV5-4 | CASSSGGTYEQYF | TGTGCCAGCAGCTCGGGGGGAACCTACGAGCAGTACTTC
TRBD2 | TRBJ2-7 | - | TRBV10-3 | CAIRPSGNFYEQYF | TGTGCCATCAGGCCTAGCGGGAATTTCTACGAGCAGTACTTC
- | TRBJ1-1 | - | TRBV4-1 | CASSRSPQNKLWDTEAFF | TGCGCCAGCAGTCGGAGCCCACAAAACAAACTTTGGGACACTGAAGCTTTCTTT
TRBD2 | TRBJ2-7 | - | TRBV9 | CASSVGGGRSSYEQYF | TGTGCCAGCAGCGTAGGGGGCGGGAGGAGCTCCTACGAGCAGTACTTC
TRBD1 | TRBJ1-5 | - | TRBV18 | CASSPGQGDQPQHF | TGTGCCAGCTCACCAGGACAGGGGGATCAGCCCCAGCATTTT
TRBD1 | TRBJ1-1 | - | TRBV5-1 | CASRPTGTGDMDTEAFF | TGCGCCAGCAGACCCACCGGGACAGGGGATATGGACACTGAAGCTTTCTTT
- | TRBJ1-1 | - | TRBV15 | CATSRETYSSVAFF | TGTGCCACCAGCAGGGAGACCTATTCTTCCGTAGCTTTCTTT
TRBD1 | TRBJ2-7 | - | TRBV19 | CASSIWTGPYEQYF | TGTGCCAGTAGTATTTGGACAGGACCCTACGAGCAGTACTTC
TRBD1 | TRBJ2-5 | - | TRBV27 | CASSHGTGGDQETQYF | TGTGCCAGCAGTCATGGGACAGGGGGGGATCAAGAGACCCAGTACTTC
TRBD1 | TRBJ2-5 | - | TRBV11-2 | CASSSTGGGETQYF | TGTGCCAGCAGTTCGACAGGGGGAGGAGAGACCCAGTACTTC
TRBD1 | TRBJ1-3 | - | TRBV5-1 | CASSGGGQGPGNTIYF | TGCGCCAGCAGCGGCGGTGGACAGGGGCCTGGAAACACCATATATTTT
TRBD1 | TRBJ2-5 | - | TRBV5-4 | CASSWGTGGAGETQYF | TGTGCCAGCAGCTGGGGGACAGGGGGCGCGGGAGAGACCCAGTACTTC
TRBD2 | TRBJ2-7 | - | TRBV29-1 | CSVVVGGGTYEQYF | TGCAGCGTTGTTGTTGGCGGGGGGACCTACGAGCAGTACTTC
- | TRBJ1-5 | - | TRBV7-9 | CASSPEGQPQHF | TGTGCCAGCAGCCCCGAGGGACAGCCCCAGCATTTT
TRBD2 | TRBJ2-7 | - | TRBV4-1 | CASSQDQGGRAGYEQYF | TGCGCCAGCAGCCAAGATCAGGGCGGGAGGGCCGGGTACGAGCAGTACTTC
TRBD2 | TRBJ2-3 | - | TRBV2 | CASLGTSGGPDTQYF | TGTGCCAGCCTCGGGACTAGCGGGGGCCCAGATACGCAATATTTT
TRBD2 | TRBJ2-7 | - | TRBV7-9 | CASDQFRDYYYEQYF | TGTGCCAGCGACCAGTTTAGGGACTACTACTACGAGCAGTACTTC
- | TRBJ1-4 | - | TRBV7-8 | CASSSWTATNEKLFF | TGTGCCAGCAGCAGTTGGACAGCAACTAATGAAAAACTGTTTTTT
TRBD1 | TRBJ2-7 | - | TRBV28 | CASEGTEIYEQYF | TGTGCCAGCGAGGGGACAGAGATTTACGAGCAGTACTTC
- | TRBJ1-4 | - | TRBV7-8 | CASQEQGEKLFF | TGTGCCAGCCAGGAACAGGGTGAAAAACTGTTTTTT
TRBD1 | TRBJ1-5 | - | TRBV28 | CASSLGTVKRGNQPQHF | TGTGCCAGCAGTCTGGGGACAGTTAAGAGGGGCAATCAGCCCCAGCATTTT
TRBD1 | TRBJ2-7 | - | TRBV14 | CASSPWDSYEQYF | TGTGCCAGCAGCCCCTGGGACAGCTACGAGCAGTACTTC
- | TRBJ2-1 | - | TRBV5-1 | CASSARAASSYNEQFF | TGCGCCAGCAGCGCCAGGGCGGCCAGCTCCTACAATGAGCAGTTCTTC
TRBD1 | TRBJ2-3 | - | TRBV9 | CASSPVGTGGLEEYF | TGTGCCAGCAGCCCAGTCGGGACAGGGGGCCTGGAGGAGTATTTT
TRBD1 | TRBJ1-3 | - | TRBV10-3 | CATSDRFPAQTGNTIYF | TGTGCCACCTCGGACAGGTTCCCTGCCCAGACTGGAAACACCATATATTTT
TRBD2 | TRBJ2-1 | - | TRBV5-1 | CASSLVLAGANEQFF | TGCGCCAGCAGCTTGGTGTTAGCGGGGGCCAATGAGCAGTTCTTC
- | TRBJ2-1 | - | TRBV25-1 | CASAEGQAYNEQFF | TGTGCCAGCGCGGAGGGGCAGGCCTACAATGAGCAGTTCTTC
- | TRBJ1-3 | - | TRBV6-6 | CASSETSGNTIYF | TGTGCCAGCAGCGAGACTTCTGGAAACACCATATATTTT
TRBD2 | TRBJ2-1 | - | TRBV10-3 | CAISESSGGALGNNEQFF | TGTGCCATCAGTGAGTCGTCCGGGGGGGCGCTAGGAAACAATGAGCAGTTCTTC
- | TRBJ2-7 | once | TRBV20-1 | CSARSSYEQYF | TGCAGTGCTCGCTCGAGCTACGAGCAGTACTTC
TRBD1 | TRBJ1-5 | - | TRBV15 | CATSRDRGVNQPQHF | TGTGCCACCAGCAGAGACAGGGGGGTTAATCAGCCCCAGCATTTT
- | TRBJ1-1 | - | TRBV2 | CASSPGSLISNTEAFF | TGTGCCAGCAGTCCCGGGTCTCTCATATCGAACACTGAAGCTTTCTTT